This T cell receptor (beta chain) was sequenced in a study of OX40 agonist ivuxolimab in advanced cancers. Study summary: Those treated in dose escalation had hepatocellular carcinoma, melanoma, renal cell cancer or head and neck cancer.

The assay was immunoSEQ multiplex PCR, and TCRdb's table has in-frame clones only and misses some. The repertoire consists of roughly 66,000 clones, with roughly 83% occurring once and the leading ten covering approximately 0.64%. Germline V gene lookup returns CDR1 MNHEY and CDR2 SMNVEV (reference sequence). The CDR3 spans 14 residues. Between the trimmed V and J ends, which lost 2 bases and 3 bases, there was a span of 10 bases. This clone was seen only a few times. V and J are TRBV27 and TRBJ1-1, with D possibly matching TRBD1 (5 bases). The clonotype originates from an adult with an advanced solid tumor such as melanoma, head and neck, liver or kidney cancer. Here the sequenced sample was CD4+ or CD8+ T cells sorted from blood, taken in a trial of the OX40 agonist ivuxolimab. CDR3 protein: CASSLRGFDTEAFF. Here the CDR3 DNA reads TGTGCCAGCAGTTTACGGGGGTTCGACACTGAAGCTTTCTTT.